The present entry profiles one TCR beta chain with its context. The sample comes from a study of OX40 agonist ivuxolimab in advanced cancers. Germline assignment: CDR1 SGHVS and CDR2 FQNEAQ. With V trimmed by 5 bases and J by 9 bases, 9 bases remained unmatched. This CDR3 is built from 14 residues. The method was immunoSEQ multiplex PCR; TCRdb's version includes in-frame clones alone and lacks a portion of them. The table has tens of thousands of clones, about 83% seen once. The receptor was derived from an adult with an advanced solid tumor such as melanoma, head and neck, liver or kidney cancer. V is TRBV7-8 and J is TRBJ2-1, with 8 bases matching TRBD2. Sequenced material: CD4+ or CD8+ T cells sorted from blood, taken in a trial of the OX40 agonist ivuxolimab. CDR3 sequence (DNA): TGTGCCAGCAGCCCGGTCGGGGGGGCCAGTGAGCAGTTCTTC. Amino acid sequence: CASSPVGGASEQFF. Supplemented by reference TRBV7-8 and TRBJ2-1, the full variable domain reads GAGVSQSPRYKVAKRGQDVALRCDPISGHVSLFWYQQALGQGPEFLTYFQNEAQLDKSGLPSDRFFAERPEGSVSTLKIQRTQQEDSAVYLCASSPVGGASEQFFGPGTRLTVL.